This T cell receptor (beta chain) was recorded in a study of blood T cell repertoires in COVID-19. The method was immunoSEQ multiplex PCR; TCRdb's version includes in-frame clones alone and lacks a portion of them. The sample includes roughly 200,000 clones, approximately 86% of them seen just once. From germline, CDR1 is SGHTA and CDR2 FQGNSA. V was cut by 2 bases and J by 7 bases, with 15 bases left in between. The CDR3 runs to 15 residues. V usage is TRBV7-2 and J usage is TRBJ1-5; TRBD1 is a possible D gene (6 bases). The clonotype comes from a woman younger than 45 who had recovered from COVID-19. Sequencing was carried out using PBMCs or T cells enriched from blood (not recorded which). The CDR3 DNA is TGTGCCAGCAGCTTAACCCAACAGGGAACCCAGCCCCAGCATTTT. Protein sequence: CASSLTQQGTQPQHF.